This TCR beta chain was identified during a study of response to subunit inactivated influenza vaccine. Study-level findings and limits: The study's authors posited that every seasonal influenza vaccination enlists few new T cells.

Each CDR3 protein is one row after TCRdb ran MiXCR on the RT-PCR reads. Here the sample spans under 800,000 distinct CDR3 sequences, approximately 15% being singletons. As regards this clonotype: Its antigen is not identified.

The CDR3 contains 17 residues. Trimming left V 6 bases short and J 2 bases short, with 23 bases between. Germline loops: CDR1 MNHEY, CDR2 SMNVEV (reference sequence). This material consisted of PBMCs from blood, taken 14 days before vaccination. The chain recombines TRBV27 with TRBJ2-7, with a tentative D call TRBD1 (5 bases). The TCR sequence derives from a man in his forties or fifties who received an inactivated influenza vaccine. Here the CDR3 reads CASSYGAPTADTYEQYF. The DNA of the CDR3 is TGTGCCAGCAGCTACGGAGCCCCGACAGCCGATACCTACGAGCAGTACTTC.